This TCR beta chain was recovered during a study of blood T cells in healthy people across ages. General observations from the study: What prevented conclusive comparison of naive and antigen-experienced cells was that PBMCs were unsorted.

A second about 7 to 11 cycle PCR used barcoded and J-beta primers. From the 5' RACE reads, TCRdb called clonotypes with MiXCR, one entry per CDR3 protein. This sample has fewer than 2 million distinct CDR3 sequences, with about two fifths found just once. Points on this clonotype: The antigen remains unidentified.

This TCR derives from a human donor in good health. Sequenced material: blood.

The CDR3 DNA is TGTGCCAGCAGCTTGTGGCAGGGGGGCTCCTACAATGAGCAGTTCTTC. Its translation: CASSLWQGGSYNEQFF. The chain employs TRBV7-6 and TRBJ2-1; tentatively, D is TRBD1 (7 bases). The length of the CDR3 is 16 residues. V dropped 3 bases and J dropped 0 bases, with 12 bases sitting between them. CDR1 and CDR2 from the germline V gene are SGHVS and FNYEAQ.